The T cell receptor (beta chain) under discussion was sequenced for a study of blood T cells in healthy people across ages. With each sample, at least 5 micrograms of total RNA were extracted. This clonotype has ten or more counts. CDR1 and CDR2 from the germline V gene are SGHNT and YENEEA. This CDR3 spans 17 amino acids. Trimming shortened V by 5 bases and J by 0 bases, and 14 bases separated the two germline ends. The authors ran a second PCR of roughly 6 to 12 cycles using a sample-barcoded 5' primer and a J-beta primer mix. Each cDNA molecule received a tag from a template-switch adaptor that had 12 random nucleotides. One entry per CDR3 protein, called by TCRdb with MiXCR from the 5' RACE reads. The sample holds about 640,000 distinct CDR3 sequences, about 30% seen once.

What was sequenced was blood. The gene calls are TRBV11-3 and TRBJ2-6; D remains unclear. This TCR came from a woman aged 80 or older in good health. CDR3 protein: CASSPARETSGANVLTF. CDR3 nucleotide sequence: TGTGCCAGCAGCCCCGCCAGAGAGACCTCTGGGGCCAACGTCCTGACTTTC.